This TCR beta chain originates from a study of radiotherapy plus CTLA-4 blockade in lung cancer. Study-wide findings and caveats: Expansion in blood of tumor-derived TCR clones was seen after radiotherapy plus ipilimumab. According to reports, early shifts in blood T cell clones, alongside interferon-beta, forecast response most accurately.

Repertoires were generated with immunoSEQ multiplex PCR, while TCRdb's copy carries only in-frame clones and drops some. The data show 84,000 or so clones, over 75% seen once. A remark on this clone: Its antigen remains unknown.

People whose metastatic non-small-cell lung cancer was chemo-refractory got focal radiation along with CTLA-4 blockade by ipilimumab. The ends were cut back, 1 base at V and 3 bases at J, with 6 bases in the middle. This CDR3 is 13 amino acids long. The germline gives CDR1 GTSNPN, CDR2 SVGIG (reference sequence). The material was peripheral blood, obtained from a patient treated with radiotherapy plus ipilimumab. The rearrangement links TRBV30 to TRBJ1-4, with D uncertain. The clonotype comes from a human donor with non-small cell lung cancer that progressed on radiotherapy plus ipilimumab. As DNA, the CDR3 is TGTGCCTGGAGTGCGGCCCCTAATGAAAAACTGTTTTTT. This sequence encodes CAWSAAPNEKLFF.